This T cell receptor (beta chain) was captured by sequencing in a study of shared clonotypes between healthy human individuals (TCRdb year 2020). Regarding the study in general: The cohort comprised a couple of women and a few men aged 18 to 49 years. To estimate repertoire size and how much clonotype sharing occurs between individuals, the study deeply sequenced the blood TCR repertoires of five healthy adults. For each donor, CD4 naive and CD4 memory were each given three plates, CD8 naive was given two plates, and CD8 memory was given one plate. To increase sequencing depth and limit assay-specific biases, TCR repertoire library preparation and sequencing were carried out by different laboratories using diverse techniques. Each donor's leukapheresis produced roughly between roughly 0.9 and 8.9 billion PBMCs.

The paper as a whole reports these results and caveats: Naive subsets generally had larger estimated clonotype richness than memory subsets. Sampling was restricted to blood, and TCR repertoires in tissues likely differ from the TCR repertoires found in blood. Compared with non-shared clonotypes, the clonotypes found in all four sorted-subset donors had higher generation probabilities. Even with the large sequencing depth, rarefaction of the sorted-subset datasets indicated that sequencing was incomplete. The small number of donors limited the genetic and exposure-history diversity represented. Pairwise subsampling indicated that sequencing depth was expected to affect the degree of clonotype sharing among donors. Sharing across a few donors was observed for 5% to 6.5% of naive CD4, under 4% of naive CD8, 2% to 2.5% of memory CD4, and around 0.4% of memory CD8 clonotypes.

Trimming leaves V shorter by 3 bases and J shorter by 8 bases, with the junction holding 15 bases beyond the gene matches. The germline V gene gives CDR1 as SGHTA and CDR2 as FQGNSA. Including cysteine and phenylalanine, the CDR3 has 18 amino acids. Of the read, only the CDR3 DNA is kept; its 54 bases are in frame from base 1. TCR CDR3 regions were amplified from genomic DNA by multiplex PCR using the deep immunoSEQ assay. For each cell subset, the extracted genomic DNA was distributed evenly across all wells of several immunoSEQ 96-well plates, and each plate served as one replicate. For sorted subsets, about 200 ng genomic DNA, equal to 25,000 to 35,000 T cell genomes, was loaded into each replicate PCR. Purified libraries were quantified with a Qubit 3.0 fluorometer, sized on a Bioanalyzer 2100, and re-quantified with the KAPA Library Quantification kit. A separate single-read 150-cycle Illumina NextSeq 550 flow cell was used to sequence each immunoSEQ 96-well plate. The study's own analysis went as follows. The immunoSEQ output contained only junctional sequences without quality scores, so filtering could not match that applied to full-length reads. Sequences were annotated with PyIR, a Python wrapper for IgBLAST v1.9, using IMGT germline references to assign V/J genes and CDR3. Any read was removed if the V/J assignment was weak (E-value above 1e-6), the CDR3 was missing, or the read contained stop codons, out-of-frame junctions, or ambiguous translated residues. A V3J clonotype was defined by an identical inferred V gene, J gene, and CDR3 amino acid sequence. To compute the percentage overlap between repertoires, the number of shared unique clonotypes was divided by the size of the smaller repertoire. Three approaches were used to assess repertoire richness: RTK rarefaction, the Chao1 estimator, and Recon v2.1 estimates of unobserved clonotypes. OLGA was used to compute generation probabilities for all TCRbeta clonotypes that the gDNA method yielded from a handful of donors. TCRdb took over this immuneACCESS table, retaining in-frame rearrangements with V and J assigned. Such tables are incomplete; in checked studies, under half of the missing clones stem from an unresolved V gene, and the remainder is unexplained. D and trimming were read from the DNA, whereas the V and J calls and clone size are those reported in that table. The sample table contains 1.6 million or so clones; only one count was recorded for approximately 98.5% of them. Approximately 0.4% of the sample rests with the top ten.

Donors were healthy HIV-negative adults with no recently reported acute infections or vaccinations. All donors were Caucasian adults living in Nashville, Tennessee, USA. Magnetic negative selection was used to enrich CD4+ T cells, after which naive cells were positively selected on CD45RA and the negative fraction became the memory subset. After blood collection by leukapheresis, PBMCs were isolated using Ficoll-Histopaque density gradient centrifugation and then cryopreserved in the vapor phase of liquid nitrogen. Analytical flow cytometry was used to check the purity and quantity of every magnetically sorted T cell population. Genomic DNA was isolated from every sorted fraction and measured by UV absorbance on a Nanodrop 2000c. This clone appeared a single time. What this receptor recognizes is not known. Per-nucleotide qualities are absent, and no much larger clonotype sits a single base away.

Here the chain combines TRBV7-2 and TRBJ2-1; the central 11 bases match TRBD2. This sequence originates from a man aged 30-40 years in good health. Sequencing used naive CD4+ T cells sorted from blood. The cell subset or site label, as the study defines it: CD45RA+ positively selected. This receptor has the CDR3 CASSLMPLAGGSGDEQFF. The base sequence is TGTGCCAGCAGCTTGATGCCTTTAGCGGGAGGGAGTGGTGATGAGCAGTTCTTC.